One sample yielded the 9 T cell receptor beta chains listed below, sequenced in a study of CD8 T cells in Susac syndrome. With random hexamers, reverse transcription was performed on about 0.5 to 1 ug of RNA. TCRdb re-analysed the immunoSEQ multiplex PCR reads in MiXCR, keeping a single row per CDR3 protein. The sample records around 71,000 distinct CDR3 sequences, over 90% being singletons. The sequencing input was CD4+ T cells from PBMCs. The receptor source for this set is a human donor with multiple sclerosis.

V and J are TRBV12-3 or TRBV12-4 and TRBJ1-2; 7 positions agree with TRBD1. The CDR3 contains 14 residues. Germline trimming cut 3 bases from V and 4 bases from J; bases unmatched to any gene: 5. CDR3: CASSLKGAGYGYTF. Written as DNA, the CDR3 is TGTGCCAGCAGTTTGAAGGGGGCAGGCTATGGCTACACCTTC.

This chain joins TRBV4-2 and TRBJ1-4, with 10 bases aligning to TRBD1. V was clipped by 4 bases and J by 2 bases; unmatched bases: 1. Per the germline V gene, CDR1 is LGHNA and CDR2 is YNFKEQ. This CDR3 comprises 15 residues. As DNA, the CDR3 is TGTGCCAGCAGCCGACAGGGGGCCACTAATGAAAAACTGTTTTTT. Its translation is CASSRQGATNEKLFF.

This clonotype was recorded once. This CDR3 reads CASSQDQGRNQPQHF. The CDR3 DNA follows: TGTGCCAGCAGCCAAGATCAGGGCCGCAATCAGCCCCAGCATTTT. This sequence joins TRBV3-1 and TRBJ1-5, with D maybe TRBD1 (5 bases). This CDR3 spans 15 amino acids. Looked up from germline, CDR1 is LGHDT and CDR2 is YNNKEL (reference sequence). V was clipped by 0 bases and J by 2 bases, with 8 bases between them.

J is TRBJ1-2 and V is TRBV29-1, with TRBD1 matching over 9 bases. CDR3 length: 15 residues. With 7 bases clipped from V and 4 bases from J, the junction kept 13 bases outside the gene matches. In germline, CDR1 is SQVTM, CDR2 ANQGSEA. CDR3 loop: CSGRVGTGPPYGYTF. As DNA, the CDR3 is TGCAGCGGGCGGGTTGGGACAGGGCCTCCCTATGGCTACACCTTC.

This sequence joins TRBV4-3 and TRBJ1-5; the D is unclear. Germline CDR1 is LGHNA and CDR2 is YSLEER. The CDR3 runs to 15 residues. V lost 1 base to trimming and J lost 7 bases, with 14 bases between them. As DNA, the CDR3 is TGCGCCAGCAGCCAAGGGAACTCCCGTGGGCAGCCCCAGCATTTT. This encodes CASSQGNSRGQPQHF.

This clonotype was recorded once. V and J are TRBV11-3 and TRBJ2-1; D is uncertain. The V end lost 4 bases, the J end lost 1 base, and 8 bases lay between the germline ends. CDR3 length equals 14 residues. CDR1 and CDR2 from the germline V gene are SGHNT and YENEEA. Here the CDR3 reads CASSSTVSYNEQFF. The CDR3, as DNA: TGTGCCAGCAGCTCTACAGTATCCTACAATGAGCAGTTCTTC.

The chain is built from TRBV5-1 and TRBJ2-7, with 7 bases identical to TRBD1. This CDR3 is built from 14 residues. The V and J ends lost 7 bases and 0 bases, in that order; junction bases with no gene match: 7. Germline V gives CDR1 SGHRS, CDR2 YFSETQ. The CDR3 sequence: CASRDSASSYEQYF. The CDR3 bases are TGCGCCAGCCGGGACAGCGCAAGCTCCTACGAGCAGTACTTC.

The J gene is TRBJ2-7, the V gene TRBV28; maybe TRBD1 (5 bases). Trimming cost V 6 bases and J 1 base, with 10 bases left between them. Germline-derived CDR1 and CDR2 are MDHEN and SYDVKM. This CDR3 contains 13 residues. The DNA of the CDR3 is TGTGCCAGCAGCCCAGGGTTATCCTACGAGCAGTACTTC. Translated, it gives CASSPGLSYEQYF.

The CDR3 here is CAWTIHGANVLTF. The CDR3 coding sequence is TGTGCCTGGACGATTCATGGGGCCAACGTCCTGACTTTC. The chain has TRBV30 and TRBJ2-6; no clear D gene. In germline, CDR1 is GTSNPN, CDR2 SVGIG (reference sequence). The CDR3 consists of 13 residues. V lost 4 bases to trimming and J lost 3 bases, with 7 bases between them.